One and the same sample provided the 18 T cell receptor beta chains below, sequenced in a study of T cells in narcolepsy. Produced via immunoSEQ multiplex PCR; TCRdb's table is partial and in-frame only. This sample yields tens of thousands of clones, of which approximately 80% are seen a single time; approximately 0.99% belongs to the top ten. Sample: memory (CD45RA-) CD4+ T cells from blood. The receptors were sampled from a human donor in good health.

The V gene is TRBV4-3, the J gene TRBJ2-3; no definite D call. Germline V gene sequence: CDR1 LGHNA, CDR2 YSLEER. V lost 0 bases and J 3 bases, leaving 7 bases between the germline ends. CDR3 length equals 14 residues. The CDR3 sequence is CASSQEFATDTQYF. The CDR3 DNA is TGCGCCAGCAGCCAAGAATTCGCGACAGATACGCAGTATTTT.

The CDR3: CASSPREGRGTEAFF. The CDR3 DNA follows: TGTGCCAGCAGCCCCCGTGAAGGGAGGGGCACTGAAGCTTTCTTT. V usage is TRBV7-2 and J usage is TRBJ1-1; perhaps TRBD1 as D (5 bases). CDR1 and CDR2 from the germline V gene are SGHTA and FQGNSA. Trimming took off 5 bases at V and 4 bases at J, with 17 bases between the two ends. The CDR3 runs to 15 residues.

About this clone itself: At one end, the junction sequence differs from germline, possibly due to a read error. The chain carries TRBV5-4 and TRBJ1-2; TRBD1 agrees at 8 bases. Germline V gene lookup returns CDR1 SGHNT and CDR2 YYREEE (reference sequence). The length of the CDR3 is 14 residues. DNA of the CDR3: TGTGCCAGCACCCCGTCGCTTCCGGACAGGGAAATACGCTTC. The encoded protein is CASTPSLPDREIRF.

The CDR3 loop reads CASSKDRPGNQPQHF. In nucleotides, the CDR3 is TGTGCCAGTAGTAAAGACAGGCCAGGCAATCAGCCCCAGCATTTT. The rearrangement joins TRBV19 to TRBJ1-5; D possibly corresponds to TRBD1 (6 bases). This CDR3 spans 15 amino acids. Trimming took 4 bases from V and 2 from J, leaving 12 bases between them. Germline V gene data show CDR1 as LNHDA and CDR2 as SQIVND (reference sequence).

J is TRBJ1-2 and V is TRBV7-9; D ambiguous. The germline V and J ends were trimmed by 3 bases and 7 bases, with 9 bases remaining between them. This CDR3 comprises 12 residues. CDR1 is SEHNR, CDR2 FQNEAQ, per germline (reference sequence). The CDR3 DNA sequence: TGTGCCAGCAGCTTCCTTAACGGTGGCTACACCTTC. This codes for CASSFLNGGYTF.

The V gene is TRBV6-5, the J gene TRBJ1-1; 7 bases map to TRBD1. J lost 5 bases, V lost 2 bases, and 5 bases had no gene match. The CDR3 loop spans 14 amino acids. Germline assignment: CDR1 MNHEY and CDR2 SVGAGI. The CDR3 loop reads CASSYISTGTEAFF. The CDR3 DNA follows: TGTGCCAGCAGTTACATCTCGACAGGGACTGAAGCTTTCTTT.

This clone was seen a single time. The chain uses TRBV7-2 and TRBJ2-3; D is unclear. Germline values: CDR1 SGHTA, CDR2 FQGNSA. V lost 3 bases to trimming and J lost 6 bases, with 7 bases between them. This CDR3 spans 12 amino acids. The CDR3 loop is CASSFETDTQYF. The CDR3 DNA follows: TGTGCCAGCAGCTTTGAGACGGATACGCAGTATTTT.

A few counts support this clone. The gene calls are TRBV19 and TRBJ1-1; no clear D gene. The CDR3 is 13 residues long. CDR1 is LNHDA, CDR2 SQIVND, per germline (reference sequence). V was trimmed by 5 bases and J by 2 bases, leaving 9 bases between them. The CDR3, as DNA: TGTGCCAGTAGTTGGGCCAGTAACACTGAAGCTTTCTTT. It translates to CASSWASNTEAFF.

V and J are TRBV10-3 and TRBJ2-5; TRBD1 matches at 7 bases. The DNA end lines up better with TRBJ2-7; the J call may be wrong. This CDR3 contains 12 residues. Germline CDR1 is ENHRY and CDR2 is SYGVKD. DNA for the CDR3: TGTGCCATCAGTGCAGGGGGCTACGAGCAGTACTTC. This sequence encodes CAISAGGYEQYF.

This clone was recorded only once. The chain uses TRBV30 and TRBJ2-3, with 7 bases fitting TRBD2. Germline V gene sequence: CDR1 GTSNPN, CDR2 SVGIG (reference sequence). The CDR3 totals 13 residues. The CDR3 protein is CAWGGARTDTQYF. For the CDR3, the DNA is TGTGCTTGGGGGGGAGCGCGCACAGATACGCAGTATTTT.

This chain links TRBV4-1 with TRBJ2-6; 10 nucleotides line up with TRBD1. This CDR3 spans 17 amino acids. Losses at the gene ends were 0 bases for V and 3 bases for J; bases not matched to a gene: 2. Germline values: CDR1 MGHRA, CDR2 YSYEKL. The CDR3 DNA is TGCGCCAGCAGCCAAGATGGACAGGGGGTTGGGGCCAACGTCCTGACTTTC. Amino acid sequence: CASSQDGQGVGANVLTF.

In this sample, this clone turned up a few times. The V call is TRBV6-5, the J call TRBJ2-7, with 15 bases fitting TRBD2. The CDR3 loop spans 15 amino acids. Losses at the gene ends were 6 bases for V and 3 bases for J; bases not matched to a gene: 3. Germline CDR1 reads MNHEY; CDR2 reads SVGAGI. The CDR3 DNA follows: TGTGCCAGCAGGGGACTAGCGGGGGGAGTCTACGAGCAGTACTTC. Translation: CASRGLAGGVYEQYF.

The J gene is TRBJ2-1, the V gene TRBV7-2; D gene unclear. The CDR3 runs 14 residues. The ends were cut back, 1 base at V and 6 bases at J, with 10 bases in the middle. Germline V gene sequence: CDR1 SGHTA, CDR2 FQGNSA. The CDR3 reads CASSLGNQFNEQFF. CDR3 nucleotides: TGTGCCAGCAGCTTAGGGAATCAATTCAATGAGCAGTTCTTC. Combining the CDR3 with reference TRBV7-2 and TRBJ2-1 gives the whole variable domain GAGVSQSPSNKVTEKGKDVELRCDPISGHTALYWYRQSLGQGLEFLIYFQGNSAPDKSGLPSDRFSAERTGGSVSTLTIQRTQQEDSAVYLCASSLGNQFNEQFFGPGTRLTVL.

V usage is TRBV7-9 and J usage is TRBJ2-1, with D tentatively TRBD2 (6 bases). Germline V gives CDR1 SEHNR, CDR2 FQNEAQ (reference sequence). V was trimmed by 1 base and J by 9 bases, leaving 19 bases between them. This CDR3 is 16 amino acids long. The CDR3 protein is CASSLDWGNAGSEQFF. The CDR3 nucleotides read TGTGCCAGCAGCTTAGATTGGGGTAATGCCGGGAGTGAGCAGTTCTTC.

This chain uses TRBV5-1 with TRBJ2-5; D is unresolved. The CDR3 covers 15 residues. Between the trimmed V and J ends, which lost 1 base and 5 bases, there was a span of 15 bases. The V gene's germline CDR1 is SGHRS and CDR2 YFSETQ. Here the CDR3 DNA reads TGCGCCAGCAGCTTGTCTGCCGACCCCGTCGAGACCCAGTACTTC. Translating it yields CASSLSADPVETQYF.

This clone was seen a single time. The chain employs TRBV27 and TRBJ2-1; 7 bases line up with TRBD2. The germline gives CDR1 MNHEY, CDR2 SMNVEV (reference sequence). This CDR3 has 14 amino acids. J was trimmed by 15 bases and V by 0 bases; bases with no gene match: 11. CDR3 DNA sequence: TGTGCCAGCAGTTTATCGTTGGGCGGGAGCATAACGTTCTTC. Translation: CASSLSLGGSITFF.

The chain recombines TRBV9 with TRBJ2-4; 9 bases agree with TRBD1. The ends lost 5 bases at V and 6 bases at J; junction bases unmatched: 9. The CDR3 loop spans 15 amino acids. Germline CDR1 and CDR2: SGDLS and YYNGEE. The CDR3 region has the DNA TGTGCCAGCAGTGAAACGACAGGGGGGCGAAACATTCAGTACTTC. It codes for CASSETTGGRNIQYF.

This chain connects TRBV7-6 to TRBJ2-7; 7 bases fit TRBD1. V lost 9 bases to trimming and J lost 0 bases; unmatched junction nucleotides: 11. CDR3 length equals 15 residues. In germline, CDR1 is SGHVS, CDR2 FNYEAQ. In DNA, the CDR3 is TGTGCCAGGGAGGATAACGGGACAGCCTCCTACGAGCAGTACTTC. Translation: CAREDNGTASYEQYF. The full variable domain, with the rest looked up from reference TRBV7-6 and TRBJ2-7, is GAGVSQSPRYKVTKRGQDVALRCDPISGHVSLYWYRQALGQGPEFLTYFNYEAQQDKSGLPNDRFSAERPEGSISTLTIQRTEQRDSAMYRCAREDNGTASYEQYFGPGTRLTVT.